This T cell receptor (beta chain) was profiled in a study of T cell repertoires in cytomegalovirus infection. Turning to the study itself: Evidence of both CMV infection and a matching HLA type came from public TCR beta signatures.

To note about this clonotype: Its antigen is still unknown.

Germline lookup yields CDR1 MNHNY and CDR2 SVGAGI (reference sequence). With 2 bases clipped from V and 7 bases from J, the junction kept 7 bases outside the gene matches. CDR3 length: 14 amino acids. TCRdb used MiXCR to reprocess the reads, holding one entry per CDR3 protein. The sample has more than 500,000 distinct CDR3 sequences, 16% seen once. Study results and caveats: The cumulative frequency of public TCR beta families distinguished individuals who carried CMV together with the relevant HLA. The ex vivo response was dominated by HLA-C-restricted CMV-specific TCR beta clonotypes.

This clonotype was obtained from a human donor in good health (CMV status not recorded). Some clones in this sample may be carry-over from other donors' samples. The chain has TRBV6-6 and TRBJ1-2; 7 nucleotides agree with TRBD1. Sequencing was carried out using CD8+ T cells from PBMCs. The CDR3 region is CASSYEKTGTGYTF. DNA of the CDR3: TGTGCCAGCAGTTACGAAAAGACAGGGACTGGCTACACCTTC.